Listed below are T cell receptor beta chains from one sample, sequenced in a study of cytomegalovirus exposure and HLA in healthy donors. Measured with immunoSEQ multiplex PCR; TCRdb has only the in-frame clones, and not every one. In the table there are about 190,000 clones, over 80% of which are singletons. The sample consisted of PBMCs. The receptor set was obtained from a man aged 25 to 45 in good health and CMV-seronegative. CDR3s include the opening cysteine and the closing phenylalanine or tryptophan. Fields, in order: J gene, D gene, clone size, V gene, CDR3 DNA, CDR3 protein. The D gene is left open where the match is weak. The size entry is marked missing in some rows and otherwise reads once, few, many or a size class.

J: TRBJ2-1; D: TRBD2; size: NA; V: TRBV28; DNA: TGTGCCAGCAGTTTCACACCCGGGACTAGTTCCTACAATGAGCAGTTCTTC; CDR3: CASSFTPGTSSYNEQFF
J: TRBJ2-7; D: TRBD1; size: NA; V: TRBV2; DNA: TGTGCCAGCATTGGGACAGCCTCCTACGAGCAGTACTTC; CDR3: CASIGTASYEQYF
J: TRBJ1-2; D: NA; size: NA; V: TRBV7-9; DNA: TGTGCCAGCAGCTACGTCACGAGCGGGAATGGCTACACCTTC; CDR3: CASSYVTSGNGYTF
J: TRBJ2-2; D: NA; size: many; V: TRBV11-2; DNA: TGTGCCAGCAGCTTGAGTGGGGGCACGAACACCGGGGAGCTGTTTTTT; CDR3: CASSLSGGTNTGELFF
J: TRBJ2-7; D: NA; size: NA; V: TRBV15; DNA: TGTGCCACCAGCAGAGATCCTGGGACATCCTACGAGCAGTACTTC; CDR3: CATSRDPGTSYEQYF
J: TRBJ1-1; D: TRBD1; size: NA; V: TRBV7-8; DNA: TGTGCCAGCAGCCCCCGACAGGGTAACACTGAAGCTTTCTTT; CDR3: CASSPRQGNTEAFF
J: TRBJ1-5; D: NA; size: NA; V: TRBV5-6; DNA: TGTGCCAGCAGCTTGGGCTGGGGCAGGTCGAGCAATCAGCCCCAGCATTTT; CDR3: CASSLGWGRSSNQPQHF
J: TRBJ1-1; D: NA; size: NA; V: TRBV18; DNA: TGTGCCAGCTCATCATCATTGAACACTGAAGCTTTCTTT; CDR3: CASSSSLNTEAFF
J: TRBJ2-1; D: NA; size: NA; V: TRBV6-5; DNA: TGTGCCAGCAGTTACACGGTCGGTTGGGCCAGAGAGCAGTTCTTC; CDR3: CASSYTVGWAREQFF
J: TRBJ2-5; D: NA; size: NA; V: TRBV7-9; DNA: TGTGCCAGCACTTATGGGGGCCAATTACGGGGAGGGGAGACCCAGTACTTC; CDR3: CASTYGGQLRGGETQYF
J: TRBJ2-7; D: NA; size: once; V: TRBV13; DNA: TGTGCCAGCAGCCCCCCCCTCCTCTACGAGCAGTACTTC; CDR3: CASSPPLLYEQYF